The rows below give T cell receptor beta chains drawn from one sample of a study of T cell changes during pregnancy in multiple sclerosis. Clones were sequenced by immunoSEQ multiplex PCR, and TCRdb holds only the in-frame ones, with some missing. This table holds around 79,000 clones, about 93% found once. The sample was CD4+ T cells from peripheral blood mononuclear cells, taken in the second trimester of pregnancy. All receptors derive from a female donor with multiple sclerosis, enrolled in a pregnancy study. The CDR3 runs from the conserved cysteine through the conserved F or W. The D gene is left open where the match is weak. Expanded clones get a size class; other rows say once, few or many, or leave the size out.

cdr3_aa: CAWNAGGTEAFF
cdr3_nt: TGTGCCTGGAATGCAGGGGGGACTGAAGCTTTCTTT
v_call: TRBV30
clone_size: few
j_call: TRBJ1-1
d_call: TRBD1

cdr3_aa: CSVEDRGKETQYF
cdr3_nt: TGCAGCGTTGAAGATCGAGGCAAGGAGACCCAGTACTTC
v_call: TRBV29-1
clone_size: -
j_call: TRBJ2-5
d_call: -

cdr3_aa: CASSQRTGFGYGYTF
cdr3_nt: TGTGCCAGCAGTCAACGTACAGGGTTTGGCTATGGCTACACCTTC
v_call: TRBV6-5
clone_size: -
j_call: TRBJ1-2
d_call: -

cdr3_aa: CASRTGGSSPLHF
cdr3_nt: TGTGCCAGTAGGACAGGGGGATCATCACCCCTCCACTTT
v_call: TRBV19
clone_size: -
j_call: TRBJ1-6
d_call: TRBD1

cdr3_aa: CASSQDRAQPQHF
cdr3_nt: TGTGCCAGCAGCCAAGACAGGGCCCAGCCCCAGCATTTT
v_call: TRBV14
clone_size: once
j_call: TRBJ1-5
d_call: -

cdr3_aa: CASSLGTGGNYGYTF
cdr3_nt: TGTGCCAGCTCACTCGGGACAGGGGGTAACTATGGCTACACCTTC
v_call: TRBV18
clone_size: -
j_call: TRBJ1-2
d_call: TRBD1

cdr3_aa: CASSPLPGQGTLGVKEKLFF
cdr3_nt: TGTGCCAGCAGTCCACTACCGGGACAGGGGACCTTAGGGGTTAAAGAAAAACTGTTTTTT
v_call: TRBV28
clone_size: -
j_call: TRBJ1-4
d_call: TRBD1

cdr3_aa: CSARPQLAQFF
cdr3_nt: TGCAGTGCTAGGCCCCAACTAGCGCAGTTCTTC
v_call: TRBV20-1
clone_size: -
j_call: TRBJ2-1
d_call: -

cdr3_aa: CASSFQGSGNTIYF
cdr3_nt: TGTGCCAGCAGCTTTCAGGGATCTGGAAACACCATATATTTT
v_call: TRBV7-9
clone_size: -
j_call: TRBJ1-3
d_call: -

cdr3_aa: CASSRSGGTNEKLFF
cdr3_nt: TGTGCCAGCAGCCGGTCAGGGGGCACTAATGAAAAACTGTTTTTT
v_call: TRBV2
clone_size: -
j_call: TRBJ1-4
d_call: TRBD1

cdr3_aa: CASSVSSTRTEDTEAFF
cdr3_nt: TGTGCCAGCAGCGTATCGTCTACTCGGACAGAAGACACTGAAGCTTTCTTT
v_call: TRBV9
clone_size: -
j_call: TRBJ1-1
d_call: -

cdr3_aa: CASSLDGGDQETQYF
cdr3_nt: TGTGCCAGCAGCTTAGACGGGGGAGACCAAGAGACCCAGTACTTC
v_call: TRBV7-3
clone_size: -
j_call: TRBJ2-5
d_call: -

cdr3_aa: CASSLGAGATGELFF
cdr3_nt: TGCGCCAGCAGCTTGGGAGCAGGGGCCACCGGGGAGCTGTTTTTT
v_call: TRBV5-1
clone_size: -
j_call: TRBJ2-2
d_call: -

cdr3_aa: CASSVGQGANTGELFF
cdr3_nt: TGTGCCAGCAGCGTAGGACAGGGGGCGAACACCGGGGAGCTGTTTTTT
v_call: TRBV9
clone_size: -
j_call: TRBJ2-2
d_call: TRBD1